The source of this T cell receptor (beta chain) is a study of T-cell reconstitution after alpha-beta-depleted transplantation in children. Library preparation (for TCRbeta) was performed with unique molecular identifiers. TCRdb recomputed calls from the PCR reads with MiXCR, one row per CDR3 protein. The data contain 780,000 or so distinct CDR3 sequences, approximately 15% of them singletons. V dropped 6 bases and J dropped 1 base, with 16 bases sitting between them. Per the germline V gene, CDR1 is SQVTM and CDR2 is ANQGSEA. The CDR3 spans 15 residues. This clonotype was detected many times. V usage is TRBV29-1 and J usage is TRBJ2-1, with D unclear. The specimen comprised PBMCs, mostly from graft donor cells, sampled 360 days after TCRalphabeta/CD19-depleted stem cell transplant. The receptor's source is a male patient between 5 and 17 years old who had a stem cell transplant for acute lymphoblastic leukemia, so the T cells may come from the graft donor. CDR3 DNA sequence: TGCAGCGTCGTTGTATCAGTTGGGTCCTACAATGAGCAGTTCTTC. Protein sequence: CSVVVSVGSYNEQFF.